This entry is about one TCR beta chain. Its antigen remains unknown. The data belong to a study of cytomegalovirus exposure and HLA in healthy donors. Sequencing used immunoSEQ multiplex PCR; TCRdb keeps in-frame clones, though not all of them. The profile shows some 170,000 clones, approximately 87% of them singletons. The CDR3 length is 15 residues. V gave up 2 bases and J gave up 8 bases; unmatched junction bases: 7. Germline CDR1 reads MNHEY; CDR2 reads SMNVEV (reference sequence). Overall study findings and caveats: Rarity held for most TCR sequences, but there were some public TCRs that occurred in many donors.

The source is a young woman in good health and CMV-seronegative. This rearrangement joins TRBV27 to TRBJ1-4, with 8 nucleotides matching TRBD1. Input material: PBMCs. CDR3 nucleotide sequence: TGTGCCAGCAGTTTAGGAGGACAGGGCGCAGAAAAACTGTTTTTT. It is translated as CASSLGGQGAEKLFF.